This paragraph covers one T cell receptor beta chain sequence. This clonotype was observed a handful of times. Its specific antigen is unknown. Mismatch with germline at one junction end may stem from a read error. This sample is part of a study of CD8 T cells in ankylosing spondylitis (dated by TCRdb to 2017 to 2019). A note on the overall study: T cell receptor beta repertoires were profiled in healthy donors and ankylosing spondylitis patients so that disease-linked TCR variants could be found. Peripheral blood was sampled, and synovial fluid was also collected from ankylosing spondylitis patients. The full study cohort was made up of about 24 ankylosing spondylitis patients and about a hundred healthy donors. Broader findings and caveats from the paper: Some motif variants were previously reported in synovial fluid and blood of reactive arthritis patients, suggesting common disease-initiation mechanisms. Significant enrichment of the disease-linked clones was reported in matched synovial fluid samples from ankylosing spondylitis patients. The disease-linked clones showed a CD8+ phenotype and occurred at relatively low frequencies in peripheral blood. Blood from ankylosing spondylitis patients appeared to be characterized by a TCR beta motif composed of roughly eight highly homologous amino acid variants.

TCRdb shows the sequencer as Illumina HiSeq 2500. Quantitative 5'-RACE with molecular barcodes was the method used to prepare the TCR beta libraries. Turning to the authors' computational methods: A new computational method, built on a probabilistic model of VDJ rearrangement, was used to identify disease-linked TCR variants. TCRdb trimmed public reads at Q25 via fastp, called clones via MiXCR and kept in-frame beta chains. Each entry merges the rows of one CDR3 protein and shows their most common DNA and genes. The V and J calls were determined by TCRdb, not by the authors. The sample contains some 200,000 distinct CDR3 sequences, around 13% of them found a single time. 16% of the sample lies in the top ten. The CDR3 holds 11 amino acids from the cysteine to the phenylalanine. Left in the record is the CDR3 DNA by itself, 33 bases read in frame from the first base. In the germline V gene, CDR1 corresponds to MGHDK and CDR2 to SYGVNS.

The receptor was isolated from a male donor with ankylosing spondylitis or in good health (not recorded which). Sequenced input: blood, either unsorted or a sorted T cell fraction (not recorded which). The chain couples TRBV25-1 to TRBJ2-7; the D gene is possibly TRBD2, with 6 bases matching. The CDR3 reads CASSDGGPLEF. At the DNA level, the sequence is TGTGCCAGCAGTGACGGAGGGCCCCTGGAGTTC.